A single sample gave rise to the 18 T cell receptor beta chains below, sequenced in a study of radiotherapy plus CTLA-4 blockade in lung cancer (dated by TCRdb to 2016 to 2019). The library relied on the immunoSEQ multiplex PCR assay. Here the immuneACCESS table is served through TCRdb, limited to in-frame sequences with V and J called. Missing clones are a known gap in these copies; in checked studies unresolved V genes cover under half, and the rest lacks a known reason. This sample comprises approximately 75,000 clones, around 73% of them detected only once. The top ten hold about 6.7% of the sample. Source: peripheral blood, taken from a patient treated with radiotherapy plus ipilimumab. These TCRs come from a human donor with non-small cell lung cancer who had a complete response to radiotherapy plus ipilimumab.

This clone occurred a few times. The chain has TRBV19 and TRBJ1-1; D is perhaps TRBD1 (5 bases). With 4 bases removed from V and 4 bases from J, the gap between germline ends came to 16 bases. Germline values: CDR1 LNHDA, CDR2 SQIVND (reference sequence). This CDR3 comprises 15 residues. DNA of the CDR3: TGTGCCAGTAGTAGGGCCCCTCAGGGCACCACTGAAGCTTTCTTT. It is translated as CASSRAPQGTTEAFF.

The chain carries TRBV19 and TRBJ1-5, with D maybe TRBD1 (5 bases). The V and J ends lost 4 bases and 0 bases respectively, with 13 bases between them. The germline CDR1 and CDR2 sequences are LNHDA and SQIVND (reference sequence). CDR3 length: 16 residues. The CDR3 loop reads CASSSRVRNSNQPQHF. The CDR3 bases are TGTGCCAGTAGTAGCAGGGTAAGGAATAGCAATCAGCCCCAGCATTTT.

The chain combines TRBV11-3 with TRBJ2-5; TRBD1 or TRBD2 may be the D gene (5 bases each). V lost 8 bases to trimming and J lost 5 bases, with 21 bases between them. The germline gives CDR1 SGHNT, CDR2 YENEEA. The CDR3 length is 15 residues. CDR3 in amino acids: CASRSGTLSDETQYF. In DNA, the CDR3 is TGTGCCAGCCGATCCGGGACCCTCTCTGATGAGACCCAGTACTTC.

The genes are TRBV6-5 and TRBJ1-4; D unclear. CDR1 is MNHEY, CDR2 SVGAGI, per germline. CDR3 length: 12 amino acids. V lost 6 bases and J 7 bases, leaving 9 bases between the germline ends. The CDR3 DNA follows: TGTGCCAGCAGGGGTTTAGGTGAAAAACTGTTTTTT. Translating gives CASRGLGEKLFF.

This chain joins TRBV19 and TRBJ1-1, with a possible D match to TRBD1 (6 bases). V lost 5 bases, J lost 8 bases, and 12 bases lay in between. The CDR3 extends over 12 amino acids. Germline V gene sequence: CDR1 LNHDA, CDR2 SQIVND (reference sequence). CDR3 bases: TGTGCCAGTAGTCAACAGGGTGGGGAAGCTTTCTTT. Translation: CASSQQGGEAFF.

The rearrangement links TRBV5-1 to TRBJ2-3; D may be TRBD2 (6 bases). V was cut by 5 bases and J by 0 bases, with 10 bases left in between. CDR3 length equals 14 residues. CDR1 is SGHRS, CDR2 YFSETQ, per germline. CDR3 nucleotides: TGCGCCAGCAGTTCCGGGACTAGCACAGATACGCAGTATTTT. Protein product: CASSSGTSTDTQYF. The full variable domain, in which reference TRBV5-1 and TRBJ2-3 provide the parts outside the CDR3, is KAGVTQTPRYLIKTRGQQVTLSCSPISGHRSVSWYQQTPGQGLQFLFEYFSETQRNKGNFPGRFSGRQFSNSRSEMNVSTLELGDSALYLCASSSGTSTDTQYFGPGTRLTVL.

The chain uses TRBV7-2 and TRBJ2-1; possible D gene TRBD2, 7 bases. CDR1 and CDR2 from the germline V gene are SGHTA and FQGNSA. V shed 7 bases and J shed 2 bases, with 18 bases lying between them. CDR3 size: 16 residues. DNA of the CDR3: TGTGCCAGCACCCCCGGGGGGCAGAACCCCTACAATGAGCAGTTCTTC. This sequence encodes CASTPGGQNPYNEQFF. The full variable domain, its missing parts supplied by reference TRBV7-2 and TRBJ2-1, is GAGVSQSPSNKVTEKGKDVELRCDPISGHTALYWYRQSLGQGLEFLIYFQGNSAPDKSGLPSDRFSAERTGGSVSTLTIQRTQQEDSAVYLCASTPGGQNPYNEQFFGPGTRLTVL.

The chain uses TRBV6-5 and TRBJ1-1; tentatively, D is TRBD1 (5 bases). The CDR3 consists of 15 residues. CDR1 and CDR2 (germline): MNHEY, SVGAGI. V shed 6 bases and J shed 0 bases, with 14 bases lying between them. The CDR3, as DNA: TGTGCCAGCAGACTGATGGAGGGGCTGAACACTGAAGCTTTCTTT. Residues: CASRLMEGLNTEAFF.

The CDR3 here is CASSLTSGSVYEQYV. For the CDR3, the DNA is TGTGCCAGCAGCCTGACTAGCGGGAGCGTATACGAGCAGTACGTC. The V call is TRBV7-2, the J call TRBJ2-7, with TRBD2 matching 12 bases. V lost 5 bases and J lost 4; bases outside the gene matches: 6. Germline V lookup: CDR1 SGHTA, CDR2 FQGNSA. The CDR3 contains 15 residues.

The chain couples TRBV2 to TRBJ2-3, with a tentative D call TRBD2 (6 bases). From germline, CDR1 is SNHLY and CDR2 FYNNEI. This CDR3 is 15 amino acids long. With 4 bases removed from V and 0 bases from J, the gap between germline ends came to 11 bases. The CDR3 DNA sequence: TGTGCCAGCAGTGCGGAGGGCCTGAGCACAGATACGCAGTATTTT. It yields the protein CASSAEGLSTDTQYF.

The gene calls are TRBV6-6 and TRBJ2-1; D is possibly TRBD2 (6 bases). Germline CDR1 and CDR2: MNHNY and SVGAGI (reference sequence). The ends were cut back, 2 bases at V and 7 bases at J, with 15 bases in the middle. This CDR3 is 15 amino acids long. CDR3 in amino acids: CASSYGVGLTNEQFF. The CDR3 nucleotides are TGTGCCAGCAGTTACGGTGTAGGACTAACAAATGAGCAGTTCTTC.

The chain recombines TRBV29-1 with TRBJ2-1; no reliable D call. Deletions cut 2 bases from V and 8 bases from J, with 13 bases between. The CDR3 is 13 amino acids. Germline assignment: CDR1 SQVTM and CDR2 ANQGSEA. The CDR3 protein is CSVENVASDEQFF. CDR3 DNA: TGCAGCGTTGAAAATGTGGCTAGTGATGAGCAGTTCTTC.

The chain has TRBV9 and TRBJ2-2, with unresolved D. Per the germline V gene, CDR1 is SGDLS and CDR2 is YYNGEE. This CDR3 has 14 residues. V was clipped by 3 bases and J by 4 bases, with 10 bases between them. This CDR3 is CASSATFGTGELFF. The DNA of the CDR3 is TGTGCCAGCAGCGCTACCTTTGGCACCGGGGAGCTGTTTTTT.

This clone has only a few counts. V usage is TRBV30 and J usage is TRBJ1-4; D unclear. The V end lost 2 bases, the J end lost 10 bases, and 17 bases lay between the germline ends. Looked up from germline, CDR1 is GTSNPN and CDR2 is SVGIG (reference sequence). The CDR3 totals 14 residues. CDR3 residues: CAWSQSLPVGKLFF. The CDR3 DNA follows: TGTGCCTGGAGTCAGAGTCTCCCGGTTGGAAAACTGTTTTTT.

The chain employs TRBV30 and TRBJ1-5, with D possibly TRBD1 on 6 matching bases. The CDR3 loop spans 16 amino acids. V lost 1 base and J 6 bases, leaving 19 bases between the germline ends. Germline CDR1 reads GTSNPN; CDR2 reads SVGIG (reference sequence). Here the CDR3 DNA reads TGTGCCTGGAGTGGACCCTCTGGACAGCGAGGTCAGCCCCAGCATTTT. Its protein product is CAWSGPSGQRGQPQHF.

The CDR3 reads CASSRITAVGGYTF. Written as DNA, the CDR3 is TGTGCCAGCAGTCGCATTACAGCGGTGGGAGGCTACACCTTC. The chain has TRBV6-5 and TRBJ1-2; no firm D call. Per germline, CDR1 MNHEY and CDR2 SVGAGI. This CDR3 comprises 14 residues. The ends were cut back, 5 bases at V and 8 bases at J, with 18 bases in the middle.

V gene TRBV7-2 combines with J gene TRBJ1-1; D is unclear. Looked up from germline, CDR1 is SGHTA and CDR2 is FQGNSA. This CDR3 has 13 amino acids. V lost 1 base and J lost 4, with 7 bases in between. Here the CDR3 reads CASSLGDLTEAFF. CDR3 sequence (DNA): TGTGCCAGCAGCTTAGGTGACCTCACTGAAGCTTTCTTT.

This rearrangement joins TRBV19 to TRBJ1-5; no clear D. This CDR3 spans 16 amino acids. Between the trimmed V and J ends, which lost 3 bases and 0 bases, there was a span of 12 bases. Germline V gene lookup returns CDR1 LNHDA and CDR2 SQIVND (reference sequence). Here the CDR3 DNA reads TGTGCCAGTAGTATCGCTGCCCAGACTAGCAATCAGCCCCAGCATTTT. Residues: CASSIAAQTSNQPQHF. Full variable domain (outside the CDR3, taken from reference TRBV19 and TRBJ1-5): DGGITQSPKYLFRKEGQNVTLSCEQNLNHDAMYWYRQDPGQGLRLIYYSQIVNDFQKGDIAEGYSVSREKKESFPLTVTSAQKNPTAFYLCASSIAAQTSNQPQHFGDGTRLSIL.